The clone carrying this T cell receptor (beta chain) was observed a few times. Its matching antigen is unknown. The sample belongs to a study of cytomegalovirus exposure and HLA in healthy donors. Study results and caveats: Across donors, presence/absence analyses took sequencing depth to be roughly uniform.

13 Jbeta primers and 60 Vbeta primers were used for the PCR. Assay used: immunoSEQ multiplex PCR; TCRdb lists only in-frame clones, some missing. The sample has 90,000 to 150,000 clones, over 65% seen once. V dropped 5 bases and J dropped 7; count of bases not matched to a gene: 4. The germline gives CDR1 SEHNR, CDR2 FQNEAQ (reference sequence). The CDR3 contains 15 residues. The clonotype originates from a woman in her 30s in good health and CMV-seropositive. Input material: PBMCs. J is TRBJ1-6 and V is TRBV7-9, with TRBD1 matching over 11 bases. The DNA for the CDR3 is TGTGCCAGCAGCGCGGGGGACAGGGGGAATTCACCCCTCCACTTT. Amino acids: CASSAGDRGNSPLHF.